The rows below give T cell receptor beta chains drawn from one sample of a study of OX40 agonist ivuxolimab in advanced cancers. Produced via immunoSEQ multiplex PCR; TCRdb's table is partial and in-frame only. Of about 110,000 clones listed, approximately 89% were seen once; the top ten hold 0.27%. The material was CD4+ or CD8+ T cells sorted from blood, obtained in a trial of the OX40 agonist ivuxolimab. The source of these receptors is an adult with an advanced solid tumor such as melanoma, head and neck, liver or kidney cancer. Each CDR3 is given with its conserved first and last residue. Fields, in order: CDR3 protein, CDR3 DNA, J gene, V gene, D gene, clone size. D genes are given only for firm matches. Rows give clone size only sometimes, using once, few, many, or a class for an expanded clone.

CDR3aa: CASSFPRSRAGTEAFF; CDR3nt: TGTGCCAGCAGTTTCCCTCGGTCCAGGGCTGGCACTGAAGCTTTCTTT; j_gene: TRBJ1-1; v_gene: TRBV28; d_gene: -; abundance: once
CDR3aa: CASSRTGRTGGKNTQYF; CDR3nt: TGTGCCAGCAGCAGGACAGGAAGGACAGGGGGAAAGAATACGCAGTATTTT; j_gene: TRBJ2-3; v_gene: TRBV11-2; d_gene: TRBD1; abundance: -
CDR3aa: CASRRAGVNTGELFF; CDR3nt: TGCGCCAGCAGGCGGGCGGGGGTTAACACCGGGGAGCTGTTTTTT; j_gene: TRBJ2-2; v_gene: TRBV5-1; d_gene: TRBD2; abundance: -
CDR3aa: CASSLGQGRHGELFF; CDR3nt: TGTGCCAGCAGCTTGGGACAGGGAAGGCACGGGGAGCTGTTTTTT; j_gene: TRBJ2-2; v_gene: TRBV7-3; d_gene: TRBD1; abundance: -
CDR3aa: CASSLGLSYEQYF; CDR3nt: TGTGCCAGCAGTCTCGGACTGTCCTACGAGCAGTACTTC; j_gene: TRBJ2-7; v_gene: TRBV28; d_gene: -; abundance: -
CDR3aa: CASNLRGHEQYF; CDR3nt: TGTGCCAGTAACCTAAGGGGGCACGAGCAGTACTTC; j_gene: TRBJ2-7; v_gene: TRBV28; d_gene: TRBD1; abundance: -
CDR3aa: CASSRRAEGTEAFF; CDR3nt: TGTGCCAGCAGCCGCAGGGCAGAGGGTACTGAAGCTTTCTTT; j_gene: TRBJ1-1; v_gene: TRBV4-2; d_gene: -; abundance: -
CDR3aa: CASSLSTSVISGNTIYF; CDR3nt: TGTGCCAGCAGCTTAAGCACGTCGGTAATCTCTGGAAACACCATATATTTT; j_gene: TRBJ1-3; v_gene: TRBV7-9; d_gene: -; abundance: -
CDR3aa: CASTDRNSYEQYF; CDR3nt: TGTGCCAGCACGGACAGGAACTCCTACGAGCAGTACTTC; j_gene: TRBJ2-7; v_gene: TRBV7-2; d_gene: TRBD1; abundance: -
CDR3aa: CASSSPNTEAFF; CDR3nt: TGTGCCAGCAGCTCCCCTAACACTGAAGCTTTCTTT; j_gene: TRBJ1-1; v_gene: TRBV5-6; d_gene: -; abundance: -
CDR3aa: CASQEDKDPFF; CDR3nt: TGTGCCTCCCAAGAGGACAAGGACCCGTTCTTC; j_gene: TRBJ2-1; v_gene: TRBV30; d_gene: -; abundance: -
CDR3aa: CASSLRLLGLAGGTYNEQFF; CDR3nt: TGTGCCAGCAGCCTACGGCTCTTGGGACTAGCGGGAGGGACATACAATGAGCAGTTCTTC; j_gene: TRBJ2-1; v_gene: TRBV14; d_gene: TRBD2; abundance: -
CDR3aa: CASSIVSGGQFF; CDR3nt: TGTGCCAGTAGTATTGTCTCTGGGGGGCAGTTCTTC; j_gene: TRBJ2-1; v_gene: TRBV19; d_gene: -; abundance: once
CDR3aa: CATSRDRQGGTEAFF; CDR3nt: TGTGCCACCAGCAGAGATAGACAGGGGGGCACTGAAGCTTTCTTT; j_gene: TRBJ1-1; v_gene: TRBV15; d_gene: TRBD1; abundance: -
CDR3aa: CASSLSGADTQYF; CDR3nt: TGTGCCAGCAGCTTAAGTGGTGCAGATACGCAGTATTTT; j_gene: TRBJ2-3; v_gene: TRBV7-2; d_gene: -; abundance: -
CDR3aa: CASSLGSGGYGYTF; CDR3nt: TGTGCCAGCAGCTTAGGGTCAGGGGGCTATGGCTACACCTTC; j_gene: TRBJ1-2; v_gene: TRBV7-2; d_gene: TRBD1; abundance: -
CDR3aa: CASSHRDTEAFF; CDR3nt: TGTGCCAGCAGCCACCGGGACACTGAAGCTTTCTTT; j_gene: TRBJ1-1; v_gene: TRBV5-4; d_gene: -; abundance: -
CDR3aa: CASSPSQGAGEQFF; CDR3nt: TGTGCCAGCAGCCCTAGTCAGGGGGCGGGTGAGCAGTTCTTC; j_gene: TRBJ2-1; v_gene: TRBV7-6; d_gene: TRBD1; abundance: -
CDR3aa: CAITENWGATIYF; CDR3nt: TGTGCCATCACGGAAAATTGGGGGGCCACCATATATTTT; j_gene: TRBJ1-3; v_gene: TRBV10-3; d_gene: -; abundance: -
CDR3aa: CAWSRPYNSPLHF; CDR3nt: TGTGCCTGGAGTCGGCCGTATAATTCACCCCTCCACTTT; j_gene: TRBJ1-6; v_gene: TRBV30; d_gene: -; abundance: -